This TCR beta chain derives from a study of T-cell memory formation after mild COVID-19. Study-wide context: TCR clusters largely stayed donor specific. Study conclusions and caveats: A subset of responding clones appeared in pre-infection memory, suggesting cross-reactive memory joined.

Amplification by 5'RACE using constant-segment primers produced TCR alpha and TCR beta cDNA libraries that carried sample barcodes and UMIs. From the 5' RACE reads, TCRdb called clonotypes with MiXCR, one entry per CDR3 protein. The sample records over 120,000 distinct CDR3 sequences, under 7% being singletons. On this clonotype: Its antigen remains unknown. A much larger clone lies a single base off, so this may be a read error.

The CDR3 runs 14 residues. The germline V and J ends were trimmed by 6 bases and 2 bases, with 8 bases remaining between them. The TCR sequence derives from an adult woman who had mild COVID-19 (a few samples of this study predate the infection). Cell type and time point are not known. The sequencing input was PBMCs or a T cell subset sorted from them (not recorded which). V gene TRBV12-3 or TRBV12-4 combines with J gene TRBJ2-6; D not resolved. CDR3 amino acids: CASSPPAGANVLTF. Written as DNA, the CDR3 is TGTGCCAGCAGCCCCCCCGCTGGGGCCAACGTCCTGACTTTC.